These 8 T cell receptor beta chains came from one sample sequenced in a study of lymphopenia after photon versus proton radiotherapy (dated by TCRdb to about 2019). To prepare the library, the immunoSEQ multiplex PCR assay was applied. TCRdb's version of the immuneACCESS table is confined to in-frame rearrangements and falls short of the full clone set. An unresolved V gene accounts for under half of the shortfall where checked; the remainder is of unknown origin. The sample has roughly 18,000 clones on record, less than 90% of them singletons. More than 8% of the sample belongs to the ten largest clones. Sequencing was performed on peripheral blood, taken from a patient treated with proton-based radiotherapy. These receptors were collected from a man in his 70s with pancreatic cancer.

The V and J genes are TRBV5-5 and TRBJ2-5; perhaps TRBD2 as D (5 bases). This CDR3 has 14 amino acids. CDR1 and CDR2 from the germline V gene are SGHKS and YYEKEE (reference sequence). Trimming cost V 0 bases and J 10 bases, with 16 bases left between them. The CDR3: CASSLEMIPRGQYF. Here the CDR3 DNA reads TGTGCCAGCAGCTTGGAAATGATTCCTCGGGGCCAGTACTTC.

J is TRBJ1-1 and V is TRBV7-9; possible D gene TRBD1, 5 bases. Trimming shortened V by 5 bases and J by 5 bases, and 12 bases separated the two germline ends. The CDR3 extends over 13 amino acids. Germline-derived CDR1 and CDR2 are SEHNR and FQNEAQ (reference sequence). The CDR3 nucleotides are TGTGCCAGCAGCCCATCGGGGGGAACTGAAGCTTTCTTT. Translation: CASSPSGGTEAFF.

The gene calls are TRBV6-5 and TRBJ2-1; 8 bases agree with TRBD2. The CDR3 has 14 amino acids. The V and J ends lost 8 bases and 2 bases, in that order; junction bases with no gene match: 5. The germline V gene has CDR1 MNHEY and CDR2 SVGAGI. The CDR3 DNA is TGTGCCAGCGTTCGTAGCGGGGCCTACAATGAGCAGTTCTTC. This codes for CASVRSGAYNEQFF.

The chain recombines TRBV6-5 with TRBJ1-3; unclear D gene. Germline assignment: CDR1 MNHEY and CDR2 SVGAGI. Between the trimmed V and J ends, which lost 0 bases and 0 bases, there was a span of 9 bases. There are 16 residues in the CDR3. The CDR3: CASSYSSGRSGNTIYF. The CDR3, as DNA: TGTGCCAGCAGTTACTCGTCAGGTCGCTCTGGAAACACCATATATTTT.

V and J are TRBV6-6 and TRBJ1-1; D unresolved. The V gene lost 0 bases and the J gene lost 3 bases, with 11 bases spanning the gap. CDR3 length equals 15 residues. Germline V gene data show CDR1 as MNHNY and CDR2 as SVGAGI (reference sequence). In DNA form, the CDR3 reads TGTGCCAGCAGTTACTCTCGAGAAGTGGACACTGAAGCTTTCTTT. Translating it yields CASSYSREVDTEAFF.

In DNA form, the CDR3 reads TGTGCCTGGAAACCAGGGGGCCACGAGCAGTACTTC. This gives the protein CAWKPGGHEQYF. This chain links TRBV30 with TRBJ2-7, with 8 positions matching TRBD1. V lost 4 bases, J lost 5 bases, and 4 bases stayed unmatched. The CDR3 extends over 12 amino acids. CDR1 and CDR2 (germline): GTSNPN, SVGIG (reference sequence).

The rearrangement links TRBV2 to TRBJ1-4, with 10 bases lining up with TRBD1. V gave up 6 bases and J gave up 7 bases; unmatched junction bases: 5. Germline V gene data show CDR1 as SNHLY and CDR2 as FYNNEI. The CDR3 loop spans 14 amino acids. The CDR3: CASRGQGFIEKLFF. CDR3 in DNA: TGTGCCAGCAGGGGACAGGGGTTTATTGAAAAACTGTTTTTT.

The J gene is TRBJ1-5, the V gene TRBV7-2, with D perhaps matching TRBD1 (6 bases). Germline CDR1 SGHTA, CDR2 FQGNSA. V was cut by 1 base and J by 0 bases, with 13 bases left in between. The CDR3 is 17 residues long. CDR3 in DNA: TGTGCCAGCAGCTTAGTGGGGGGCGCGAATAGCAATCAGCCCCAGCATTTT. This codes for CASSLVGGANSNQPQHF. Variable domain in full (rest from reference TRBV7-2 and TRBJ1-5): GAGVSQSPSNKVTEKGKDVELRCDPISGHTALYWYRQSLGQGLEFLIYFQGNSAPDKSGLPSDRFSAERTGGSVSTLTIQRTQQEDSAVYLCASSLVGGANSNQPQHFGDGTRLSIL.